These 12 T cell receptor beta chains were all obtained from the same sample, sequenced in a study of cytotoxic CD8 clonotypes in ibrutinib-treated CLL. Generated by immunoSEQ multiplex PCR, the TCRdb table keeps only in-frame clones and is missing some. The sample consists of 250,000 to 350,000 clones, around 77% of them appearing once. The specimen comprised PBMCs, sampled at disease progression, from a patient treated with ibrutinib. The origin of the receptors is a human donor with chronic lymphocytic leukemia.

This clone came up a few times. This chain uses TRBV18 with TRBJ2-2; 7 bases fit TRBD1. From germline, CDR1 is KGHSH and CDR2 LQKENI. V shed 3 bases and J 7 bases; nucleotides not matched to a gene: 8. This CDR3 is 15 amino acids long. CDR3 sequence reads: CASSPGQAYRGELFF. The CDR3 DNA reads TGTGCCAGCTCACCTGGACAGGCCTACCGCGGGGAGCTGTTTTTT.

This chain links TRBV11-2 with TRBJ2-2, with a weak D call TRBD1 (6 bases). The CDR3 sequence is 14 residues long. The germline V gene encodes CDR1 SGHAT and CDR2 FQNNGV. V was clipped by 1 base and J by 7 bases, with 10 bases between them. CDR3 bases: TGTGCCAGCAGCTTAGCAGGGGCTGGCGGGGAGCTGTTTTTT. It is translated as CASSLAGAGGELFF.

This clone is a singleton in its sample. This chain links TRBV7-2 with TRBJ2-7, with D perhaps given as TRBD1 or TRBD2 (6 bases each). The CDR3 length is 15 residues. Between the trimmed V and J ends, which lost 1 base and 2 bases, there was a span of 12 bases. CDR1 and CDR2 (germline): SGHTA, FQGNSA. CDR3 sequence reads: CASSLGGAWAYEQYF. CDR3 nucleotide sequence: TGTGCCAGCAGCTTAGGGGGGGCTTGGGCCTACGAGCAGTACTTC.

The chain recombines TRBV7-6 with TRBJ2-2; 13 bases map to TRBD2. Trimming at V came to 5 bases and at J to 0 bases, leaving 9 bases not matched to a gene. Germline V gives CDR1 SGHVS, CDR2 FNYEAQ. This CDR3 has 19 residues. The CDR3 sequence is CASSLVLAGGVANTGELFF. In nucleotides, the CDR3 is TGTGCCAGCAGCCTAGTACTAGCGGGAGGGGTCGCGAACACCGGGGAGCTGTTTTTT.

This clone has just a few counts. The chain employs TRBV10-3 and TRBJ2-2, with a tentative D call TRBD1 (5 bases). The length of the CDR3 is 12 residues. V lost 6 bases to trimming and J lost 7 bases, with 9 bases between them. Looked up from germline, CDR1 is ENHRY and CDR2 is SYGVKD. CDR3 sequence: CAIRRQIGELFF. CDR3 coding DNA: TGTGCCATCAGGCGACAGATCGGGGAGCTGTTTTTT.

In DNA form, the CDR3 reads TGCGCCAGCAGCTTGTGTCTAGCGGGGTGCGAGCAGTTCTTC. It specifies CASSLCLAGCEQFF. The chain uses TRBV5-1 and TRBJ2-1; 9 nucleotides match TRBD2. V was clipped by 1 base and J by 10 bases; unmatched bases: 6. This CDR3 is 14 amino acids long. The germline CDR1 and CDR2 sequences are SGHRS and YFSETQ.

V usage is TRBV7-9 and J usage is TRBJ2-1; 8 nucleotides line up with TRBD2. V dropped 4 bases and J dropped 1; count of bases not matched to a gene: 6. Germline-derived CDR1 and CDR2 are SEHNR and FQNEAQ (reference sequence). The CDR3 contains 16 residues. The chain's CDR3 is CASSSSGLVSYNEQFF. For the CDR3, the DNA is TGTGCCAGCAGCTCCTCGGGACTAGTTTCCTACAATGAGCAGTTCTTC.

The rearrangement links TRBV29-1 to TRBJ1-2, with a tentative D call TRBD1 (5 bases). CDR3 length: 12 residues. The V and J ends lost 7 bases and 8 bases respectively, with 17 bases between them. Germline V CDR1 and CDR2: SQVTM, ANQGSEA. DNA for the CDR3: TGCAGCGAATCCGGGACGTTTGAGGGCTACACCTTC. It specifies CSESGTFEGYTF.

The chain uses TRBV6-6 and TRBJ2-7; 7 bases match TRBD1. This CDR3 is built from 13 residues. V trimming: 2 bases; J trimming: 3 bases; junction bases outside the gene matches: 1. Germline CDR1 MNHNY, CDR2 SVGAGI (reference sequence). Here the CDR3 DNA reads TGTGCCAGCAGTTACAGACAGGGCTACGAGCAGTACTTC. Translating it yields CASSYRQGYEQYF.

The chain couples TRBV6-6 to TRBJ1-1; D is unresolved. This CDR3 contains 12 residues. V shed 0 bases and J shed 5 bases, with 4 bases lying between them. The germline gives CDR1 MNHNY, CDR2 SVGAGI (reference sequence). CDR3 protein: CASSYSQTEAFF. The CDR3 DNA reads as TGTGCCAGCAGTTACTCCCAGACTGAAGCTTTCTTT.

The chain carries TRBV5-1 and TRBJ1-4; TRBD1 matches at 9 bases. V lost 0 bases to trimming and J lost 15 bases; unmatched junction nucleotides: 6. This CDR3 is 13 amino acids long. Germline V lookup: CDR1 SGHRS, CDR2 YFSETQ. The CDR3 sequence is CASSLGHRDRVFF. The DNA for the CDR3 is TGCGCCAGCAGCTTGGGCCACCGGGACAGGGTGTTTTTT.

The V call is TRBV10-3, the J call TRBJ2-5; D is uncertain. V lost 10 bases to trimming and J lost 0 bases, with 9 bases between them. The CDR3 covers 12 residues. In germline, CDR1 is ENHRY, CDR2 SYGVKD. CDR3 DNA sequence: TGTGCCACCCACGGGTACCAAGAGACCCAGTACTTC. Protein: CATHGYQETQYF.